This T cell receptor beta chain was retrieved from a study of CD8+CD57+ T cells in acquired aplastic anemia. Study results and limitations: It was found that more than 25 CD8+ CDR3 sequences were shared between patients and controls.

All sequencing subjects had displayed CD8+CD57+ cell expansion on flow cytometry. TCR beta VDJ and CDR3 were profiled, and genomic DNA was the template. TCRdb processed the reads anew with MiXCR; each CDR3 protein has one entry. Counted here are roughly 290,000 distinct CDR3 sequences, under 60% occurring once; the ten biggest clones make up 1.3%. Germline lookup yields CDR1 SGHNT and CDR2 YYREEE (reference sequence). The CDR3 is made up of 15 amino acids. This clonotype was observed a single time. Its antigen is not known. A read error may account for a junction end that differs from germline. The chain carries TRBV5-4 and TRBJ2-1; TRBD1 agrees at 8 bases. The sequenced sample consisted of sorted CD4+, CD8+, or CD8+CD57+ T cells (not recorded which) from PBMCs. This receptor was identified in a human donor with aplastic anemia. Here the CDR3 DNA reads TGTGCCAGCAGCTTCGACAGGGGACCCTACAATCAGCAGTTCTTC. This sequence encodes CASSFDRGPYNQQFF.